The 7 T cell receptor beta chains below come from one sample, sequenced in a study of post-analysis software for immune sequencing data. Study findings and constraints: A few TRBV segments (TRBV5-6, TRBV5-1 and TRBV20-1 among them) occurred more frequently in patients than in controls.

These receptors' antigens are unknown. Incorporated into the TCR beta cDNA libraries were unique molecular identifiers, which served to reduce PCR and sequencing biases. TCRdb recomputed calls from the PCR reads with MiXCR, one row per CDR3 protein. This table has roughly 540,000 distinct CDR3 sequences, about a third appearing once. The sample was blood. These receptors were obtained from a girl under 18 with multiple sclerosis.

This chain joins TRBV29-1 and TRBJ2-7; D possibly uses TRBD1 or TRBD2 (5 bases each). The V and J ends lost 4 bases and 0 bases respectively, with 13 bases between them. The CDR3 totals 14 residues. CDR1 is SQVTM and CDR2 is ANQGSEA in the germline V gene. DNA for the CDR3: TGCAGCGTTGGAGGGGTCGGGTCCTCCTACGAGCAGTACTTC. It yields the protein CSVGGVGSSYEQYF.

This clonotype has just a few counts. The V and J genes are TRBV7-6 and TRBJ2-3, with D uncertain. The V gene lost 5 bases and the J gene lost 1 base, with 13 bases spanning the gap. The V gene's germline CDR1 is SGHVS and CDR2 FNYEAQ. The CDR3 spans 15 residues. DNA of the CDR3: TGTGCCAGCAGCCCCACTGCGGTCCGCACAGATACGCAGTATTTT. Its translation is CASSPTAVRTDTQYF.

A note on this clonotype: The junction departs from germline at one end; a sequencing error may be responsible. V is TRBV20-1 and J is TRBJ2-3; D uncertain. The CDR3 spans 14 residues. Germline V gives CDR1 DFQATT, CDR2 SNEGSKA (reference sequence). CDR3 DNA sequence: TGCAGTGCAAGAGCTCCGGTAGGCACAGATACGCAGTATTTT. The encoded protein is CSARAPVGTDTQYF.

CDR3 in DNA: TGTGCCAGCAGCCAAGAAGGGGTCCGGGACTACCTCAGCAATGAGCAGTTCTTC. Translation gives CASSQEGVRDYLSNEQFF. This chain joins TRBV4-2 and TRBJ2-1; TRBD2 agrees at 7 bases. The CDR3 consists of 18 residues. V trimming: 0 bases; J trimming: 6 bases; junction bases outside the gene matches: 14. Germline loops: CDR1 LGHNA, CDR2 YNFKEQ.

The chain couples TRBV7-8 to TRBJ2-5; TRBD2 aligns across 14 bases. The germline V gene encodes CDR1 SGHVS and CDR2 FQNEAQ. The CDR3 is made up of 17 amino acids. Unmatched junction bases numbered 8, after V lost 4 bases and J lost 4 bases. CDR3 amino acids: CASSSIRLAGGPETQYF. DNA for the CDR3: TGTGCCAGCAGCTCTATCAGACTAGCGGGGGGGCCAGAGACCCAGTACTTC.

This clonotype was counted a few times. The genes are TRBV6-2 or TRBV6-3 and TRBJ2-5, with a weak D call TRBD2 (6 bases). CDR1 MNHEY and CDR2 SVGEGT come from the germline V gene. The CDR3 length is 15 residues. The V and J ends lost 4 bases and 2 bases respectively, with 14 bases between them. The CDR3 loop reads CASSSQLAIQETQYF. The CDR3 DNA reads TGTGCCAGCAGTTCCCAACTAGCAATTCAAGAGACCCAGTACTTC.

V is TRBV4-1 and J is TRBJ2-5; 10 nucleotides agree with TRBD2. Gene TRBJ2-7 matches the end of the DNA better, so the J call may be wrong. Germline-derived CDR1 and CDR2 are MGHRA and YSYEKL. The CDR3 runs to 15 residues. CDR3 region: CASSPSPSGSYEQYF. CDR3 in DNA: TGCGCCAGCAGCCCAAGTCCTAGCGGGAGTTACGAGCAGTACTTC.